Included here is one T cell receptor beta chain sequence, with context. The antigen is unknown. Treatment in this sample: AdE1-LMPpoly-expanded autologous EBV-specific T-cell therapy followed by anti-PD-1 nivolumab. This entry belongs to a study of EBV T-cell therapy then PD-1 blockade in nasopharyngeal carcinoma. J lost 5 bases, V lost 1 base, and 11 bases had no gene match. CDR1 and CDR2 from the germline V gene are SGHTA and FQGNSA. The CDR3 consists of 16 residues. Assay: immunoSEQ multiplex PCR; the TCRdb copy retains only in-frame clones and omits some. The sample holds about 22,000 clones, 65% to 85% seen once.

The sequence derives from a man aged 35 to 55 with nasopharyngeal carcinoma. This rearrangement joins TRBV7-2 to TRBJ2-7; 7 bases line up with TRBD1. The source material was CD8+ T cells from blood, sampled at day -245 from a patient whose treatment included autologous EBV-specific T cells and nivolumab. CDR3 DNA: TGTGCCAGCAGCTTAGATCGTATACAGGGGAGCCACGAGCAGTACTTC. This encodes CASSLDRIQGSHEQYF.